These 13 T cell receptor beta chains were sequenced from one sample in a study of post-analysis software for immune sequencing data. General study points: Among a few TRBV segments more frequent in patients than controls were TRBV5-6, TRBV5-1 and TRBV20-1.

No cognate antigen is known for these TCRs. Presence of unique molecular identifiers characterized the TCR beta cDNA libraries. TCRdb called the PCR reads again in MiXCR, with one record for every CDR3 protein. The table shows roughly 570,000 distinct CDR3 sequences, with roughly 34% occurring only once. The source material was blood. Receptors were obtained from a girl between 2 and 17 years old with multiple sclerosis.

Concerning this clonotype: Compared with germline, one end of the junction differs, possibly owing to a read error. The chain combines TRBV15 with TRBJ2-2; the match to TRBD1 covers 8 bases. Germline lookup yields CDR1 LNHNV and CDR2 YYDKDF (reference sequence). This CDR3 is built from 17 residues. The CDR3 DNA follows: TGTGCCACCAGCAGGCTCCTCCCAGGGGGCCATACCGGGGAGCGGTTTTTT. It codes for CATSRLLPGGHTGERFF.

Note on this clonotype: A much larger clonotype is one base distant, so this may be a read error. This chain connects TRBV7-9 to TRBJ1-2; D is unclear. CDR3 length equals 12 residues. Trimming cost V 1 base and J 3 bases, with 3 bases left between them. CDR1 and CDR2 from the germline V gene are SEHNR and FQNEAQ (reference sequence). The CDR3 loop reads CASSLDYYGYTF. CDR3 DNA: TGTGCCAGCAGCTTAGATTACTATGGCTACACCTTC.

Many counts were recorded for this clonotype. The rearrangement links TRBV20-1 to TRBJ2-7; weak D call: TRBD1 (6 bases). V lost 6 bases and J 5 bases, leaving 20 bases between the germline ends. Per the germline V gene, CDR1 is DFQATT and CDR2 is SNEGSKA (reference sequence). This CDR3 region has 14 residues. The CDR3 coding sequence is TGCAGTGCGCCCCGACAGGCAGGAACCCACGAGCAGTACTTC. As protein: CSAPRQAGTHEQYF.

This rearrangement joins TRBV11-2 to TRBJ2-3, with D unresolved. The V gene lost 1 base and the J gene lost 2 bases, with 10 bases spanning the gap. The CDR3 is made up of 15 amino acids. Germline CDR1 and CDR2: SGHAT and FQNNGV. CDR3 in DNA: TGTGCCAGCAGCTTAGGCCGAAGACCCACAGATACGCAGTATTTT. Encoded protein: CASSLGRRPTDTQYF.

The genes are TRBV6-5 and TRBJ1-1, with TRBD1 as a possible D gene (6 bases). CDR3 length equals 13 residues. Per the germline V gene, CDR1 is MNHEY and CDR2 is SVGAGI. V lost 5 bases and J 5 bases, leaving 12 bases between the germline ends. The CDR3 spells CASSTRQVTEAFF. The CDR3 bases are TGTGCCAGCAGTACCCGACAGGTTACTGAAGCTTTCTTT.

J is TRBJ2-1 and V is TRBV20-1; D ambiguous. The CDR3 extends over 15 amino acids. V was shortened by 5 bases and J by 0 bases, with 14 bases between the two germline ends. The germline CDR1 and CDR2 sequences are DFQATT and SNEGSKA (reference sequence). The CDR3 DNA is TGCAGTGCTCTATCTAGTTCCCGCTCCTACAATGAGCAGTTCTTC. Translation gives CSALSSSRSYNEQFF.

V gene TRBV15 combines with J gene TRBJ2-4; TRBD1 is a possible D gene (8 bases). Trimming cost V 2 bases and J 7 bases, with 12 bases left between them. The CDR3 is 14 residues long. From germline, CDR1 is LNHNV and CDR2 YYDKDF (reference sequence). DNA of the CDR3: TGTGCCACCAGCAGACTACAGGGGGGGAACATTCAGTACTTC. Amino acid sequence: CATSRLQGGNIQYF.

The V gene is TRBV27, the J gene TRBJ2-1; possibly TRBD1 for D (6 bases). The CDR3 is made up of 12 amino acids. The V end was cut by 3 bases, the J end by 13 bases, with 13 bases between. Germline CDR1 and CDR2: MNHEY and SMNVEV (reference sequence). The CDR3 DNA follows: TGTGCCAGCAGTTTCCCCGGGACAACCCAGTTCTTC. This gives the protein CASSFPGTTQFF.

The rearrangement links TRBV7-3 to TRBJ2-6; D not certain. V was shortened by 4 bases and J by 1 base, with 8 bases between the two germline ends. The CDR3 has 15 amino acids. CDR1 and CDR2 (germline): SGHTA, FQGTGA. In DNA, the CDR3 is TGTGCCAGCAGCTCCGAGCCGTCTGGGGCCAACGTCCTGACTTTC. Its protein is CASSSEPSGANVLTF.

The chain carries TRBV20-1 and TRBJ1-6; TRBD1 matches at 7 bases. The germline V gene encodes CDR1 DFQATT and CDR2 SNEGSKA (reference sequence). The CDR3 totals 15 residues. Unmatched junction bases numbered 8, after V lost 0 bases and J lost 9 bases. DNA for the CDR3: TGCAGTGCTAGAGACCTAAGACAGGGTAGTTCACCCCTCCACTTT. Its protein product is CSARDLRQGSSPLHF.

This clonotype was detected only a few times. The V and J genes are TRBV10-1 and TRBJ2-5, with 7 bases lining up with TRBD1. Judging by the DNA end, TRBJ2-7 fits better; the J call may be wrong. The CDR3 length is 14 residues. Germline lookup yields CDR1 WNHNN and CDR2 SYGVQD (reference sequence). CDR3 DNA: TGCGCCAGCAGTGAGATGGCAGGGGGCTACGAGCAGTACTTC. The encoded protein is CASSEMAGGYEQYF.

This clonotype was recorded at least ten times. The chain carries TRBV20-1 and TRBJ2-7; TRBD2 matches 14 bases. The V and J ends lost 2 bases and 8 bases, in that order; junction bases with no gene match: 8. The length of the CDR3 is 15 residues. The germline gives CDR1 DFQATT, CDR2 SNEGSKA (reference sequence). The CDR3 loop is CSARSGTSGGFKQYF. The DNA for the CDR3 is TGCAGTGCTAGATCCGGGACTAGCGGGGGATTTAAGCAGTACTTC.

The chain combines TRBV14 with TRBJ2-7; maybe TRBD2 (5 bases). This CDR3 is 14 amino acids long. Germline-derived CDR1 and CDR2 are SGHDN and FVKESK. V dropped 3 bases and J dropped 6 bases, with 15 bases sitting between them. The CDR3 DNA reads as TGTGCCAGCAGCCACTTAGCGAGAGCCCGCGAGCAGTACTTC. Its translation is CASSHLARAREQYF.